This TCR beta chain stems from a study of blood T cell repertoires in COVID-19 (dated by TCRdb to 2018 to 2021). Looking at the study overall: Samples covering the acute and convalescent phases of COVID-19 were provided by collaborators in the United States, Italy and Spain. Samples came from the ongoing ImmuneRACE study (first 160 participants) plus 1,254 subjects from 6 global collaborators. The repertoires were released in a freely available public database meant as a resource for research on the immune response to SARS-CoV-2. Deeply sampled blood TCRbeta repertoires from subjects exposed to, actively infected with, or recovered from COVID-19 were included in the dataset. A de-identified subject ID, COVID-19 status, age in years and sex were almost always included in the sample metadata. Where available, HLA class I and class II types were obtained from metadata supplied by the sample provider rather than from assay-based typing. The material from the prospective study consisted of cDNA or gDNA derived from T cells, B-cell-depleted T cells, or PBMCs.

TCRbeta CDR3 regions were amplified from genomic DNA by means of the immunoSEQ Assay, a bias-controlled multiplex PCR. Processing in the source paper ran as follows. Within the assay, amplification of reference gene primers was used to estimate how many nucleated cells each sample contained. To quantify the absolute abundance of each unique TCRbeta CDR3 rearrangement, sequence reads were collapsed and filtered. For each sample, productive Simpson clonality was calculated by taking the square root of Simpson's diversity index across productive rearrangements. TCRdb stores this immuneACCESS table with in-frame sequences only. Part of the clones is absent; in the studies checked, under half of the shortfall reflects unresolved V genes, and no reason is known for the rest. The DNA gave D and trimming, while V, J and clone size come from that table. For this sample the table gives around 270,000 clones, of which about 85% were detected only once. 0.87% of the sample is held by the ten biggest clonotypes.

Results and caveats for the whole study, not just this receptor: Clinical and demographic metadata were provided uncurated, with the amount varying by source and participant.

As regards this clone: Its target antigen remains unknown. Base quality data are lacking; no much larger clone is found one base away.

One collaborating source in Seattle enrolled patients while the patients were actively infected and followed the patients over time throughout the course of disease. Whole blood was collected in K2EDTA tubes by collaborating institutions according to the institutions' own protocols. For TCRbeta analysis, collaborators shipped samples in one of three forms: frozen whole blood, isolated PBMCs, or DNA extracted from either of those sample types. The germline V gene (reference sequence) supplies CDR1 LNHNV and CDR2 YYDKDF. The V end loses 1 base and the J end loses 0 bases, and a stretch of 10 bases separates them. Counted from cysteine to phenylalanine, this CDR3 has 15 amino acids. This entry keeps only the CDR3 DNA: 45 bases, framed from base 1.

The sequenced material came from peripheral blood. The chain links TRBV15 with TRBJ2-7; the D region possibly corresponds to TRBD1 (5 bases align). The sequence was obtained from a human donor with COVID-19, enrolled during active disease. The donor label of this sample is uncertain. CDR3 protein: CATSRVQDTSYEQYF. The nucleotide sequence reads TGTGCCACCAGCAGAGTGCAGGACACCTCCTACGAGCAGTACTTC.